The following is a T cell receptor beta chain sequence with its context. The data belong to a study of T cells in Graves' hyperthyroidism and ophthalmopathy. TCR beta CDR3 region amplification was performed from RNA transcripts. The study used the HTBI primer set for a first-round RT-PCR of the TCR CDR3. TCRdb re-analysed the multiplex PCR reads in MiXCR, keeping a single row per CDR3 protein. The repertoire holds under 600,000 distinct CDR3 sequences, with roughly a sixth as singletons. V shed 1 base and J shed 3 bases, with 7 bases lying between them. This CDR3 has 13 residues. Germline values: CDR1 MGHRA, CDR2 YSYEKL.

The sequencing input was blood. The receptor was isolated from a woman between 40 and 50 years old with Graves' ophthalmopathy. This chain joins TRBV4-1 and TRBJ2-7, with D unresolved. CDR3 bases: TGCGCCAGCAGCCAAGGACCCTACTACGAGCAGTACTTC. Its translation: CASSQGPYYEQYF.